By sample fraction, the clone carrying this T cell receptor delta chain is medium-sized (0.01 to 0.1%). Other DNA sequences from this sample encode an identical CDR3 as well. With CATT, TCRdb re-called clones from the reads. The profile shows approximately 1,000 delta-chain clones, about 7.1% of them singletons. This sample is drawn from a study of gamma-delta chains in newborns, infants, children. Study-level background: Innate gammadelta T cells reportedly expand polyclonally right after birth, driven by microbial exposure, per the title.

The junction had 7 bases not matched to a gene; V was cut back by 2 bases and J by 0 bases. The CDR3 covers 20 residues. The germline V gene encodes CDR1 GEAIGNYY and CDR2 EKD. This TCR was recovered from a child who was a newborn, infant or young child, either healthy, febrile or measles-vaccinated (not recorded which). The chain joins TRDV2 to TRDJ3; 12 bases are shared with TRDD3. Material: blood. CDR3 nucleotide sequence: TGTGCCTGTGACAAAGTACTGGGGGATACCAGCTCCTGGGACACCCGACAGATGTTTTTC. Translation gives CACDKVLGDTSSWDTRQMFF.